This T cell receptor beta chain was sequenced in a study of blood T cell repertoires in COVID-19. Participants, roughly 18 to 89 years old, spanned approximately 25 US areas. In the authors' methods: Estimated nucleated cell counts came from reference gene primer amplification. The assay was immunoSEQ multiplex PCR, and TCRdb's table has in-frame clones only and misses some. D and trimming were read from the DNA, whereas the V and J calls and clone size are those reported in that table. The data hold over 200,000 clones, with 86% observed a single time. Trimming cost V 3 bases and J 5 bases, with 13 bases left between them. Germline V CDR1 and CDR2: LNHDA, SQIVND (reference sequence). The CDR3 has 14 amino acids.

Sequencing was carried out using PBMCs or T cells enriched from blood (not recorded which). The TCR comes from a man younger than 30 who had recovered from COVID-19. V is TRBV19 and J is TRBJ1-1; weak D call: TRBD1 (6 bases). The CDR3 sequence: CASSMVRGKTEAFF. The CDR3 coding sequence is TGTGCCAGTAGTATGGTAAGGGGGAAGACTGAAGCTTTCTTT.